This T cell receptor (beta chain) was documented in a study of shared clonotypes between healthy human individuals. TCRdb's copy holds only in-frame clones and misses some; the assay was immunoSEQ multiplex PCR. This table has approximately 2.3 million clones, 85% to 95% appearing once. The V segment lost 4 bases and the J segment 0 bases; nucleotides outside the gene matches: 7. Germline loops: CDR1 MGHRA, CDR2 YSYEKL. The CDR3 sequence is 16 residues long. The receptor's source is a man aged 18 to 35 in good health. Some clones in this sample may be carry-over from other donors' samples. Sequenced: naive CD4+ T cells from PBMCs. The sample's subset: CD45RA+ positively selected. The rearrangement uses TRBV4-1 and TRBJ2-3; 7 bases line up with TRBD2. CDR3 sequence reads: CASSPRGRGSTDTQYF. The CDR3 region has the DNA TGCGCCAGCAGCCCCCGGGGGAGGGGAAGCACAGATACGCAGTATTTT.